A single sample gave rise to the 21 T cell receptor beta chains below, sequenced in a study of OX40 agonist ivuxolimab in advanced cancers. The protocol was immunoSEQ multiplex PCR, while the TCRdb copy is restricted to in-frame clones and leaves out a portion. The table lists fewer than 35,000 clones, roughly four fifths of them singletons. The sequencing here drew on CD4+ or CD8+ T cells sorted from blood, taken in a trial of the OX40 agonist ivuxolimab. These receptors were obtained from an adult with an advanced solid tumor such as melanoma, head and neck, liver or kidney cancer.

The rearrangement uses TRBV7-2 and TRBJ2-1; 10 nucleotides match TRBD1. The J segment lost 9 bases and the V segment lost 1 base, leaving 6 bases of the junction unmatched. CDR3 length: 15 residues. Germline-derived CDR1 and CDR2 are SGHTA and FQGNSA. The CDR3 loop is CASSLVGQGRGEQFF. The CDR3 DNA reads TGTGCCAGCAGCTTAGTGGGACAGGGGAGGGGTGAGCAGTTCTTC. Supplemented by reference TRBV7-2 and TRBJ2-1, the full variable domain reads GAGVSQSPSNKVTEKGKDVELRCDPISGHTALYWYRQSLGQGLEFLIYFQGNSAPDKSGLPSDRFSAERTGGSVSTLTIQRTQQEDSAVYLCASSLVGQGRGEQFFGPGTRLTVL.

The chain recombines TRBV7-3 with TRBJ2-3; a weak D match, TRBD2 (6 bases). CDR1 is SGHTA and CDR2 is FQGTGA in the germline V gene. Between the trimmed V and J ends, which lost 5 bases and 1 base, there was a span of 7 bases. CDR3 length equals 13 residues. This CDR3 reads CASSPGGTDTQYF. The CDR3, as DNA: TGTGCCAGCAGCCCGGGGGGCACAGATACGCAGTATTTT.

There are a few counts of this clone. The rearrangement uses TRBV2 and TRBJ2-1; D may correspond to TRBD1 or TRBD2 (6 bases each). The CDR3 has 15 amino acids. CDR1 is SNHLY, CDR2 FYNNEI, per germline. Trimming removed 4 bases from V and 0 bases from J, with 10 bases in between. The CDR3 DNA follows: TGTGCCAGCAGTGGGAGGGGGAACTCCTACAATGAGCAGTTCTTC. It translates to CASSGRGNSYNEQFF.

The chain recombines TRBV7-8 with TRBJ2-5, with TRBD2 as a possible D gene (5 bases). The germline V gene encodes CDR1 SGHVS and CDR2 FQNEAQ. There are 14 residues in the CDR3. Trimming removed 5 bases at V and 1 base at J, with 11 bases between. CDR3 amino acids: CASSTDGIQETQYF. The CDR3 DNA reads as TGTGCCAGCAGCACCGACGGGATCCAAGAGACCCAGTACTTC.

The CDR3 loop reads CASSLEWRTSGSTRETQYF. The CDR3 DNA sequence: TGTGCCAGCAGCTTAGAGTGGCGGACTAGCGGGAGTACGCGTGAGACCCAGTACTTC. The V and J genes are TRBV11-2 and TRBJ2-5; 13 nucleotides agree with TRBD2. Germline V CDR1 and CDR2: SGHAT, FQNNGV. The V and J ends lost 0 bases and 5 bases, in that order; junction bases with no gene match: 12. This CDR3 contains 19 residues. Based on the CDR3 plus reference TRBV11-2 and TRBJ2-5, the full variable domain is EAGVAQSPRYKIIEKRQSVAFWCNPISGHATLYWYQQILGQGPKLLIQFQNNGVVDDSQLPKDRFSAERLKGVDSTLKIQPAKLEDSAVYLCASSLEWRTSGSTRETQYFGPGTRLLVL.

This clone came up once. V is TRBV7-3 and J is TRBJ2-3; TRBD1 matches at 9 bases. The CDR3 sequence is 15 residues long. Germline V gene data show CDR1 as SGHTA and CDR2 as FQGTGA. The V gene end was trimmed by 5 bases and the J gene end by 4 bases; junction bases not matched to a gene: 7. CDR3 sequence (DNA): TGTGCCAGCAGCCGGAGACAGGGGGGCCCAGATACGCAGTATTTT. The encoded protein is CASSRRQGGPDTQYF.

This clone was found a few times. The gene calls are TRBV15 and TRBJ2-1, with D possibly being TRBD2 (6 bases). This CDR3 is built from 16 residues. Trimming removed 2 bases at V and 0 bases at J, with 11 bases between. Germline V gene data show CDR1 as LNHNV and CDR2 as YYDKDF (reference sequence). The CDR3 sequence is CATSRSLGSSYNEQFF. In nucleotides, the CDR3 is TGTGCCACCAGCAGATCCCTCGGGAGCTCCTACAATGAGCAGTTCTTC.

The rearrangement joins TRBV4-1 to TRBJ1-3; D might be TRBD1 (6 bases). CDR1 and CDR2 from the germline V gene are MGHRA and YSYEKL. This CDR3 is 21 amino acids long. Trimming left V 0 bases short and J 0 bases short, with 24 bases between. The CDR3 nucleotides read TGCGCCAGCAGCCAAGATTTGCCCTGGGCAGGGGCCTTCGTCTCTGGAAACACCATATATTTT. The encoded protein is CASSQDLPWAGAFVSGNTIYF.

V and J are TRBV5-1 and TRBJ2-5, with a possible D match to TRBD2 (7 bases). CDR1 and CDR2 (germline): SGHRS, YFSETQ. The CDR3 is 14 amino acids. Deletions cut 0 bases from V and 4 bases from J, with 10 bases between. The DNA for the CDR3 is TGCGCCAGCAGCTTGGCCGCGGGGGCAGAGACCCAGTACTTC. This gives the protein CASSLAAGAETQYF. The full variable domain, with the rest looked up from reference TRBV5-1 and TRBJ2-5, is KAGVTQTPRYLIKTRGQQVTLSCSPISGHRSVSWYQQTPGQGLQFLFEYFSETQRNKGNFPGRFSGRQFSNSRSEMNVSTLELGDSALYLCASSLAAGAETQYFGPGTRLLVL.

V usage is TRBV5-1 and J usage is TRBJ2-3; 11 nucleotides line up with TRBD2. The CDR3 is 14 residues long. The germline CDR1 and CDR2 sequences are SGHRS and YFSETQ. V shed 5 bases, J shed 1 base, and the junction held 0 bases outside the gene matches. The CDR3 here is CASRLAGGTDTQYF. DNA of the CDR3: TGCGCCAGCAGACTAGCGGGAGGCACAGATACGCAGTATTTT. The variable domain in full, completed from reference TRBV5-1 and TRBJ2-3, reads KAGVTQTPRYLIKTRGQQVTLSCSPISGHRSVSWYQQTPGQGLQFLFEYFSETQRNKGNFPGRFSGRQFSNSRSEMNVSTLELGDSALYLCASRLAGGTDTQYFGPGTRLTVL.

J is TRBJ2-2 and V is TRBV6-6; D is unclear. Germline V gene lookup returns CDR1 MNHNY and CDR2 SVGAGI (reference sequence). V was pared by 0 bases and J by 6 bases, with 2 bases between. The CDR3 has 12 amino acids. The CDR3 nucleotides are TGTGCCAGCAGTTACTCGGCCGGGGAGCTGTTTTTT. It specifies CASSYSAGELFF.

This chain joins TRBV5-1 and TRBJ2-6; TRBD1 matches at 9 bases. The CDR3 has 19 residues. Germline loops: CDR1 SGHRS, CDR2 YFSETQ. J was trimmed by 0 bases and V by 3 bases; bases with no gene match: 10. In nucleotides, the CDR3 is TGCGCCAGCAGCTCTAATCCCGGGACAGGGTTCTCTGGGGCCAACGTCCTGACTTTC. Translation gives CASSSNPGTGFSGANVLTF.

The gene calls are TRBV11-2 and TRBJ1-6; a weak D match, TRBD1 (6 bases). Germline V gives CDR1 SGHAT, CDR2 FQNNGV. Between the trimmed V and J ends, which lost 5 bases and 10 bases, there was a span of 12 bases. CDR3 length equals 13 residues. The CDR3 DNA reads TGTGCCAGCAGCCCTCAGGGGCGCTCACCCCTCCACTTT. Its translation is CASSPQGRSPLHF. Full variable domain (missing parts from reference TRBV11-2 and TRBJ1-6): EAGVAQSPRYKIIEKRQSVAFWCNPISGHATLYWYQQILGQGPKLLIQFQNNGVVDDSQLPKDRFSAERLKGVDSTLKIQPAKLEDSAVYLCASSPQGRSPLHFGNGTRLTVT.

The genes are TRBV28 and TRBJ2-5; TRBD2 agrees at 12 bases. From germline, CDR1 is MDHEN and CDR2 SYDVKM. There are 17 residues in the CDR3. V was pared by 7 bases and J by 3 bases, with 12 bases of the junction left unmatched. This chain's CDR3 is CASTPRLAGDGEETQYF. For the CDR3, the DNA is TGTGCCAGCACTCCCAGACTAGCGGGAGACGGGGAAGAGACCCAGTACTTC.

In regard to this clone: Within the sample, other DNA sequences also encode this same CDR3. The chain is built from TRBV10-3 and TRBJ2-7; a possible D gene is TRBD1 (5 bases). Deletions cut 8 bases from V and 3 bases from J, with 8 bases between. The CDR3 consists of 11 residues. The germline CDR1 and CDR2 sequences are ENHRY and SYGVKD. CDR3 sequence reads: CAIRQNYEQYF. Here the CDR3 DNA reads TGTGCCATCCGACAGAACTACGAGCAGTACTTC.

This rearrangement joins TRBV7-9 to TRBJ2-5; 9 bases agree with TRBD1. Germline CDR1 SEHNR, CDR2 FQNEAQ (reference sequence). J gave up 5 bases and V 5 bases, and 9 bases lay outside the gene matches. The CDR3 runs 15 residues. The CDR3 spells CASSIPTGGTETQYF. The CDR3 region has the DNA TGTGCCAGCAGCATACCGACAGGGGGGACCGAGACCCAGTACTTC.

This clone has just one count. The rearrangement joins TRBV7-9 to TRBJ1-4, with 8 bases that match TRBD1. From germline, CDR1 is SEHNR and CDR2 FQNEAQ (reference sequence). Germline trimming cut 4 bases from V and 7 bases from J; bases unmatched to any gene: 8. CDR3 length equals 15 residues. The CDR3 region has the DNA TGTGCCAGCAGCTCAATGACAGGGGAAGGTGAAAAACTGTTTTTT. Encoded protein: CASSSMTGEGEKLFF.

The V gene is TRBV7-2, the J gene TRBJ2-4, with D possibly TRBD2 on 6 matching bases. Germline-derived CDR1 and CDR2 are SGHTA and FQGNSA. There are 16 residues in the CDR3. Trimming removed 1 base at V and 7 bases at J, with 17 bases between. The CDR3 sequence: CASSLGSRRAKNIQYF. The CDR3 DNA is TGTGCCAGCAGCTTAGGGTCGAGGAGGGCAAAGAACATTCAGTACTTC.

The chain links TRBV9 to TRBJ2-3, with 8 bases that match TRBD2. CDR1 SGDLS and CDR2 YYNGEE come from the germline V gene. The V and J ends lost 0 bases and 3 bases, in that order; junction bases with no gene match: 6. The CDR3 is 16 amino acids. CDR3: CASSVDGGGRTDTQYF. CDR3 bases: TGTGCCAGCAGCGTAGACGGGGGGGGCCGGACAGATACGCAGTATTTT. The variable domain in full, completed from reference TRBV9 and TRBJ2-3, reads DSGVTQTPKHLITATGQRVTLRCSPRSGDLSVYWYQQSLDQGLQFLIQYYNGEERAKGNILERFSAQQFPDLHSELNLSSLELGDSALYFCASSVDGGGRTDTQYFGPGTRLTVL.

The V gene is TRBV28, the J gene TRBJ2-5; TRBD1 aligns across 7 bases. TRBJ2-7 explains the end of the DNA better; the J call may be wrong. This CDR3 has 16 residues. The germline V gene has CDR1 MDHEN and CDR2 SYDVKM. In nucleotides, the CDR3 is TGTGCCAGCCCGGGACAGCGTAGAAGGCTGGTCTACGAGCAGTACTTC. Its translation is CASPGQRRRLVYEQYF.

This rearrangement joins TRBV18 to TRBJ2-7; 7 bases match TRBD1. V trimming: 5 bases; J trimming: 2 bases; junction bases outside the gene matches: 3. This CDR3 is 13 amino acids long. CDR1 KGHSH and CDR2 LQKENI come from the germline V gene. DNA for the CDR3: TGTGCCAGCTCAACGGGACAGACCTACGAGCAGTACTTC. It yields the protein CASSTGQTYEQYF.